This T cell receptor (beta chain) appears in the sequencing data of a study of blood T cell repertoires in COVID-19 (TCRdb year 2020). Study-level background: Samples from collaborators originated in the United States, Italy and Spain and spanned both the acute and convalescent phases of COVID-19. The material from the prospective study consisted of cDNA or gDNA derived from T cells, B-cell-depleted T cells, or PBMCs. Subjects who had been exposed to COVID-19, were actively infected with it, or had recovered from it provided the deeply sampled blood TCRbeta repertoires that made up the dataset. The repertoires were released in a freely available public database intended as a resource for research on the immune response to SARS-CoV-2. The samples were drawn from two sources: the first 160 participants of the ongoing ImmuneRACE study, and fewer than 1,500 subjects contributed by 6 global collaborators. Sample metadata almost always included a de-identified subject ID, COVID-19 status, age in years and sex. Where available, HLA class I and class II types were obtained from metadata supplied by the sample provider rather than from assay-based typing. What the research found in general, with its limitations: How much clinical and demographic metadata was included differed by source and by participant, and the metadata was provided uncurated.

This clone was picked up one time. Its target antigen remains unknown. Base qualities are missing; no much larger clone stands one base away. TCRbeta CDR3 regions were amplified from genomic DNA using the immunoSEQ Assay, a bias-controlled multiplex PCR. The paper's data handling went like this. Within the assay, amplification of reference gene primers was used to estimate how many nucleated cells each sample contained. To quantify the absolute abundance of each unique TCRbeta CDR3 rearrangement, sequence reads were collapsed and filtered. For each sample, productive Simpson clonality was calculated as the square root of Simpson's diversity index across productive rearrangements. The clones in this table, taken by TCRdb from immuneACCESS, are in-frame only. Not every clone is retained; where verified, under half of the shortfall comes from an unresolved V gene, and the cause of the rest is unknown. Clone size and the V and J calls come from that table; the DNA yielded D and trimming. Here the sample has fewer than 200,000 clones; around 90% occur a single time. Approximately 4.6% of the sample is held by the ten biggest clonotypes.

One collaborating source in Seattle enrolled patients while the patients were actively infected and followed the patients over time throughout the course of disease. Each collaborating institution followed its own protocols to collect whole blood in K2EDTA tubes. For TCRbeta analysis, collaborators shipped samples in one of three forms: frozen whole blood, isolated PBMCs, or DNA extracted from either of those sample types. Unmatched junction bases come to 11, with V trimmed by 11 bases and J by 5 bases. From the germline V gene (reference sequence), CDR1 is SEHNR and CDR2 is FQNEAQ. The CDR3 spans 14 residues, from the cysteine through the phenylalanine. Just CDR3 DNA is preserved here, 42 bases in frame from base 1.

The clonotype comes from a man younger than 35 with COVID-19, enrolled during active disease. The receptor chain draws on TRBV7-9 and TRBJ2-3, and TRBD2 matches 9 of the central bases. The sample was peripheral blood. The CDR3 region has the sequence CAYRGGRAGDTQYF. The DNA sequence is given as TGTGCCTATCGGGGCGGGAGGGCTGGAGATACGCAGTATTTT. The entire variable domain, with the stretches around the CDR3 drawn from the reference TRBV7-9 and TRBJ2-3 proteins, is DTGVSQNPRHKITKRGQNVTFRCDPISEHNRLYWYRQTLGQGPEFLTYFQNEAQLEKSRLLSDRFSAERPKGSFSTLEIQRTEQGDSAMYLCAYRGGRAGDTQYFGPGTRLTVL.